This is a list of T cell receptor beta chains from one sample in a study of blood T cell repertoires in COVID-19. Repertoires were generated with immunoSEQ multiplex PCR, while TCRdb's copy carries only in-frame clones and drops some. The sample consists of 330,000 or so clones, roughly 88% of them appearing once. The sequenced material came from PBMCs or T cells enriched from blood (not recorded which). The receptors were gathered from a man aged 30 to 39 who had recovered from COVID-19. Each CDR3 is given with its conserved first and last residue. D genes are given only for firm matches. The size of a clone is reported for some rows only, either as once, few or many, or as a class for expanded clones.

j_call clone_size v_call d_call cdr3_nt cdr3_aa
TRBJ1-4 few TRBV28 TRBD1 TGTGCCAGCAGTTTAGGGGACAGTAATGAAAAACTGTTTTTT CASSLGDSNEKLFF
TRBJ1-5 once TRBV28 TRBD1 TGTGCCATTTCCGGGACAGACCAGCCCCAGCATTTT CAISGTDQPQHF
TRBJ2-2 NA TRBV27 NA TGTGCCAGCAGTTTATCGGGTGGGCCCGGGGAGCTGTTTTTT CASSLSGGPGELFF
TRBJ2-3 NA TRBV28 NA TGTGCCAGCAGTTCAATACCAGCGGCAGATACGCAGTATTTT CASSSIPAADTQYF
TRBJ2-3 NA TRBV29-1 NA TGCAGCGTTACTTTCCAGGGGAAGGTCACAGATACGCAGTATTTT CSVTFQGKVTDTQYF
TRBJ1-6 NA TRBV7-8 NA TGTGCCAGCAGCCTGCTAAATTCACCCCTCCACTTT CASSLLNSPLHF
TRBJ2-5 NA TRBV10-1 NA TGCGCCAGCAGTGAGACAGGGCAGGGCCAAGAGACCCAGTACTTC CASSETGQGQETQYF
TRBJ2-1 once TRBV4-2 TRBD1 TGTGCCAGCAGCCAGCCCGGGACAGAGCTCAATGAGCAGTTCTTC CASSQPGTELNEQFF
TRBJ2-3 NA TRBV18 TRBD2 TGTGCCAGCTCACCACCGTCCGGGGGAGGGGATACGCAGTATTTT CASSPPSGGGDTQYF
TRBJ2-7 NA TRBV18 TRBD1 TGTGCCAGCTCGCGGACAGGGGGCGTCTACGAGCAGTACTTC CASSRTGGVYEQYF
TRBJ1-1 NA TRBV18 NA TGTGCCAGCTCACTGAGTGCAGGATCGAACACTGAAGCTTTCTTT CASSLSAGSNTEAFF
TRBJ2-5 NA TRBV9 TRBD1 TGTGCCAGCAGCGTGGACACTTCGACAGGGGGCTTACATGGTGACCAGTACTTC CASSVDTSTGGLHGDQYF
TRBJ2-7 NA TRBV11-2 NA TGTGCCAGCAGCTTAGACGGAAGTTTTGGGCTCTACGAGCAGTACTTC CASSLDGSFGLYEQYF
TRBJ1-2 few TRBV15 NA TGTGCCACCAGCAGAGATCCGGACAGCTTCGGAGGCTACACCTTC CATSRDPDSFGGYTF
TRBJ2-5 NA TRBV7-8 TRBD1 TGTGCCAGCAGCTTCGGACAGGGGAAAGAGACCCAGTACTTC CASSFGQGKETQYF
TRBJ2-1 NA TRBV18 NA TGTGCCAGCTCACCCTTTGAGCGGTCCGACAATGAGCAGTTCTTC CASSPFERSDNEQFF
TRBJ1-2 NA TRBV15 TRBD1 TGTGCCACCAGCACAGAGGTCAAAACAGGGGGCTCTGGCTACACCTTC CATSTEVKTGGSGYTF
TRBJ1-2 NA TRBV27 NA TGTGCCAGCAGTTTATCGGGCACGTACTATGGCTACACCTTC CASSLSGTYYGYTF
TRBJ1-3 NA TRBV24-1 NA TGTGCCACCAGTGATTTGCGGGGGAACACCATATATTTT CATSDLRGNTIYF
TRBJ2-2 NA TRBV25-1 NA TGTGCCAGCAGTGAGAGGAGGTGGACCGGGGAGCTGTTTTTT CASSERRWTGELFF